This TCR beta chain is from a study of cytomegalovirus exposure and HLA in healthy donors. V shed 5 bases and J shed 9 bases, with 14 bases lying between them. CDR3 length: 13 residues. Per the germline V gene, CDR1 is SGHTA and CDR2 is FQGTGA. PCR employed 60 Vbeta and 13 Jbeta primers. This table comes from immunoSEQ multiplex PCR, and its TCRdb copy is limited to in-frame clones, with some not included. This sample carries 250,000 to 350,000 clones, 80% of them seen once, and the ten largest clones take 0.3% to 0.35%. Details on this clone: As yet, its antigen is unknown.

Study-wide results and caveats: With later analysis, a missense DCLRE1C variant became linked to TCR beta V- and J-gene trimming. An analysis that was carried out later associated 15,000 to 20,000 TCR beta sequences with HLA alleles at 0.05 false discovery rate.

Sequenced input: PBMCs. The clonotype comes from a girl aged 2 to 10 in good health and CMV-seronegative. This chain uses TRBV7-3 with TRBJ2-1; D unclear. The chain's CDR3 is CASSPQFLAEQFF. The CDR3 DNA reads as TGTGCCAGCAGCCCTCAATTTTTGGCTGAGCAGTTCTTC.